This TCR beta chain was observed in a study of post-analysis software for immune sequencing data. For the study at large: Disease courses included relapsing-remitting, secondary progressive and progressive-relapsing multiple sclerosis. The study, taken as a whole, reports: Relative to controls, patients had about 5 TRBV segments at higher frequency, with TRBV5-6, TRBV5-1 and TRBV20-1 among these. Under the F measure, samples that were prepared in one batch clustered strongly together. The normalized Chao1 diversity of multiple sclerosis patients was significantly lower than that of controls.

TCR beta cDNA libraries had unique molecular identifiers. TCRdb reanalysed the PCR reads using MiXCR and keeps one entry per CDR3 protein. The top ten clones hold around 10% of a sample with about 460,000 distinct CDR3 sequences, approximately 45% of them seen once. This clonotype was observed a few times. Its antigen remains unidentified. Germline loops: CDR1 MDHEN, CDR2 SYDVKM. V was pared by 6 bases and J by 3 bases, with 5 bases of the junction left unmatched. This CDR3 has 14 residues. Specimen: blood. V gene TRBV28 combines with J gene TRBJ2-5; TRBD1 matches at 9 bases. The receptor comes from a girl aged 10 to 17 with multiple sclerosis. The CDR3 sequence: CASRGGTGKETQYF. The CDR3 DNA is TGTGCCAGCAGGGGGGGGACAGGGAAAGAGACCCAGTACTTC.